The present T cell receptor (beta chain) was sequenced within a study of cytomegalovirus exposure and HLA in healthy donors. Amplification used 60 Vbeta primers and 13 Jbeta primers. Produced via immunoSEQ multiplex PCR; TCRdb's table is partial and in-frame only. This table holds about 62,000 clones, 78% found once. This CDR3 has 14 residues. Trimming at V came to 4 bases and at J to 5 bases, leaving 7 bases not matched to a gene. Germline V lookup: CDR1 SGHAT, CDR2 FQDESV (reference sequence). This TCR was recovered from a man aged 40-49 years in good health and CMV-seronegative. The sample consisted of PBMCs. The V call is TRBV11-1, the J call TRBJ1-1; 7 bases agree with TRBD1. This CDR3 is CASSYLTGDTEAFF. Written as DNA, the CDR3 is TGTGCCAGCAGCTACCTAACAGGGGATACTGAAGCTTTCTTT.